This T cell receptor (beta chain) is from a study of cytomegalovirus exposure and HLA in healthy donors. At the time of sampling, donors were nominally healthy, though unrecorded immune exposures were likely. The CDR3 has 15 residues. Germline V gives CDR1 GTSNPN, CDR2 SVGIG (reference sequence). Worth noting for this clone: Antigen specificity is unknown.

Amplification used 60 Vbeta primers and 13 Jbeta primers. Produced via immunoSEQ multiplex PCR; TCRdb's table is partial and in-frame only. This table lists some 71,000 clones. Whole-study results and caveats: Links to common viral pathogens appeared, in a later analysis, for several of the most significant clusters. Per published accounts, TCR beta sequences correctly predicted the HLA-A and HLA-B alleles of most subjects. Association of a missense DCLRE1C variant with TCR beta V- and J-gene trimming was reported in a later analysis.

What was sequenced was PBMCs. The chain has TRBV30 and TRBJ2-7, with 7 bases aligning to TRBD2. The clonotype comes from a woman in her 30s in good health and CMV-seronegative. The CDR3 region has the DNA TGTGCTCAGTGGGGGAGGGCCTTTCCCGCCTACGAGCAGTACTTC. As protein: CAQWGRAFPAYEQYF.